The following is a TCR beta chain sequence with its context. This CDR3 spans 13 amino acids. V lost 7 bases to trimming and J lost 0 bases, with 11 bases between them. Germline V lookup: CDR1 SGHRS, CDR2 YFSETQ. TCRdb analysed the RT-PCR reads with MiXCR anew, one entry per CDR3 protein. The sample shows 650,000 to 800,000 distinct CDR3 sequences, more than 13% of them seen only once. Input material: memory CD4+ T cells from blood. This receptor was obtained from a female donor in good health, serving as a healthy control. The chain combines TRBV5-1 with TRBJ2-7, with a tentative D call TRBD1 (6 bases). CDR3 bases: TGCGCCAGCGGAGCGGACAGCTCCTACGAGCAGTACTTC. This encodes CASGADSSYEQYF.